Given below is one TCR beta chain in context. In its sample, this clonotype was seen many times. What this receptor recognizes is not known. One base away there is no much larger clone; base qualities are not given. These data originate in a study of T cells in Graves' hyperthyroidism and ophthalmopathy (dated by TCRdb to about 2019). Background for the entire study: Peripheral blood was collected at initial diagnosis, before any treatment. The study also compared thyroid tissue and blood T-cell repertoires from about six Graves' hyperthyroidism patients. The 100 or so discovery patients were randomly split 7:3 into training and test sets. According to the paper, TCR Vbeta CDR3 sequencing was carried out on over 130 peripheral blood samples, which came from 40 to 45 ophthalmopathy, 70 to 80 hyperthyroidism and roughly 17 progressor patients. Whether ophthalmopathy could be predicted prospectively was tested in an independent validation cohort made up of fewer than 20 hyperthyroidism patients plus 17 patients who later progressed to ophthalmopathy. TCR V-J signatures able to tell the groups apart were searched for in a discovery cohort of some 100 patients, of whom fewer than 45 had Graves' ophthalmopathy and some 60 had stable Graves' hyperthyroidism. After blood sampling, hyperthyroidism patients were treated with methimazole at a starting dose of 30 mg daily, and ophthalmopathy patients were treated with high-dose intravenous methylprednisolone. Paper-wide results and their limitations: In validation, the model predicted progression to ophthalmopathy with 65% to 71% sensitivity and less than 75% specificity, a median of about 6 months before onset. Most expanded thyroid clonotypes (frequency above 0.001) were also detected in blood, a finding suggesting that blood repertoires may reflect thyroid immune responses. Ophthalmopathy was separated from stable hyperthyroidism by a 13 V-J signature model, with about 86% sensitivity and about 81% specificity obtained in cross-validation and 80%/75% obtained in testing. Sample size was not statistically predetermined, and investigators were not blinded to group allocation.

The TCR beta CDR3 regions were amplified from RNA transcripts. For the first round of RT-PCR on the TCR CDR3, the HTBI primer set was used together with the Qiagen OneStep RT-PCR kit. Libraries were constructed in a second round of multiplex PCR, after which size selection and purification were carried out. Libraries were sequenced paired-end with 100 bp reads on an Illumina HiSeq2000. As for how the authors treated the data: Raw data were processed with SOAPnuke, discarding reads with adapters, uncalled bases, mean Phred below 15, or no exact constant-primer or identifier match. COPE v1.2.5 was used to merge the high-quality paired reads, and each unique nucleotide sequence was defined as a clonotype. Clonotypes were aligned to IMGT TRBV, TRBD and TRBJ reference segments using MiTCR v1.1. Only V-J combinations with frequency above 0.0001, covering 99% to 99.2% of repertoires, were analysed. The TCS score was defined as F50 (clonal expansion) divided by E x V (chaos), with BLOSUM62-based TCRdist calculated between CDR3 peptides within each V-J. Welch's t-statistics and random forest reduced around 550 V-J features to 10 to 15, which were used in a naive Bayes classifier (R e1071). Starting from the raw public reads, TCRdb applied fastp trimming at Q25, assembled clones with MiXCR and retained in-frame beta chains. Under each unique CDR3 protein, matching rows form one entry showing the most common genes and DNA. The V and J calls were determined by TCRdb, not by the authors. Present in this sample are under 400,000 distinct CDR3 sequences, about 13% of which were seen just once. Jointly, the top ten make up 9.2% of the sample.

Graves' hyperthyroidism was defined as stable when no progression to ophthalmopathy occurred over 18 months of follow-up. Hyperthyroidism patients were newly diagnosed, had a disease duration of under 2 months, and were aged 18 to 65 years. The study excluded patients with uncontrolled infections, other autoimmune diseases, pregnancy or lactation. Diagnoses relied on clinical symptoms, serum thyroxine and TRAb, thyroid ultrasound and orbital computed tomography. Ficoll-Paque density gradient centrifugation was used to isolate PBMCs from about 10 ml of fresh peripheral blood. Total RNA was extracted with Trizol reagent, and quality was checked on an Agilent 2100 Bioanalyzer. Per the germline V gene, MDHEN is the CDR1 and SYDVKM is the CDR2. The CDR3 starts with the cysteine, ends with the phenylalanine, and has 11 residues. The entry retains the CDR3 DNA only, 33 bases that are in frame from base 1. V is cut by 7 bases and J by 2 bases, and the space between the germline ends is 4 bases.

This TCR derives from a woman aged 18-29 years with Graves' hyperthyroidism. The sequenced material came from blood. The chain was built from TRBV28 and TRBJ2-3, with the identity of the D gene unclear. In nucleotide form, the sequence is TGTGCCAGCACCACCACAGATACGCAGTATTTT. Its translation reads: CASTTTDTQYF.